Described below is a single TCR beta chain sequence and its context. The target antigen is unknown. The data are from a study of shared clonotypes between healthy human individuals. General study points: Compared with memory subsets, naive subsets generally had larger estimated richness. Roughly 5% of naive CD4 clonotypes were common to a few donors.

This CDR3 contains 13 residues. CDR1 and CDR2 from the germline V gene are MDHEN and SYDVKM. The V gene lost 11 bases and the J gene lost 4 bases, with 18 bases spanning the gap. Here immunoSEQ multiplex PCR was the method, and the copy in TCRdb shows in-frame clones only, minus some. The sample lists 85,000 to 100,000 clones, around 68% occurring once. The sample comprised memory CD8+ T cells sorted from blood. Specified subset: CD45RO+ cells pooled with CCR7-negative TemRA cells. The TCR comes from a man aged 30 to 39 in good health. The chain employs TRBV28 and TRBJ2-7; tentatively, D is TRBD1 (6 bases). CDR3 in DNA: TGTGCCGCCTGTCCAGGGGTCAGTTACGAGCAGTACTTC. Translated: CAACPGVSYEQYF. Combining the CDR3 with reference TRBV28 and TRBJ2-7 gives the whole variable domain DVKVTQSSRYLVKRTGEKVFLECVQDMDHENMFWYRQDPGLGLRLIYFSYDVKMKEKGDIPEGYSVSREKKERFSLILESASTNQTSMYLCAACPGVSYEQYFGPGTRLTVT.